The 18 T cell receptor beta chains below all came from one sample that was sequenced in a study of glioma-infiltrating T cells after dendritic cell vaccination. Assay used: immunoSEQ multiplex PCR; TCRdb lists only in-frame clones, some missing. The sample holds 71,000 or so clones, approximately 81% seen once. Specimen: blood, collected before dendritic cell vaccination. The origin of the receptors is a human donor with glioblastoma.

The chain couples TRBV19 to TRBJ1-2; D gene unclear. The germline V and J ends were trimmed by 0 bases and 4 bases, with 9 bases remaining between them. CDR3 length equals 14 residues. Germline V lookup: CDR1 LNHDA, CDR2 SQIVND (reference sequence). CDR3 protein: CASSIDLSLYGYTF. The CDR3 DNA is TGTGCCAGTAGTATAGATCTATCGCTCTATGGCTACACCTTC.

This clone was seen once. The chain links TRBV6-4 to TRBJ2-3; 8 bases fit TRBD2. The germline V gene encodes CDR1 MRHNA and CDR2 SNTAGT. Trimming cost V 8 bases and J 0 bases; bases outside gene matches: 7. This CDR3 region has 15 residues. CDR3 sequence: CASGRSGASTDTQYF. In DNA form, the CDR3 reads TGTGCCAGCGGGCGTAGCGGGGCTAGCACAGATACGCAGTATTTT.

DNA for the CDR3: TGTGCCAGCAGTTCCTTTTCACGGGGGGATTCACCCCTCCACTTT. It encodes CASSSFSRGDSPLHF. The rearrangement links TRBV6-6 to TRBJ1-6; D is perhaps TRBD1 (5 bases). CDR1 and CDR2 (germline): MNHNY, SVGAGI (reference sequence). The V end lost 4 bases, the J end lost 8 bases, and 15 bases lay between the germline ends. CDR3 length equals 15 residues.

The rearrangement links TRBV4-2 to TRBJ1-3; D is perhaps TRBD1 (6 bases). V lost 1 base and J 4 bases, leaving 17 bases between the germline ends. Germline V CDR1 and CDR2: LGHNA, YNFKEQ. This CDR3 region has 17 residues. DNA of the CDR3: TGTGCCAGCAGCCAAGTGAATCAGGGGACGAGGGGAAACACCATATATTTT. It translates to CASSQVNQGTRGNTIYF.

The rearrangement joins TRBV7-8 to TRBJ1-1, with a possible D match to TRBD1 (6 bases). Germline CDR1 and CDR2: SGHVS and FQNEAQ. V lost 5 bases and J 11 bases, leaving 15 bases between the germline ends. The CDR3 spans 12 residues. This CDR3 is CASSQGGRGAFF. As DNA, the CDR3 is TGTGCCAGCAGCCAAGGGGGGCGGGGGGCTTTCTTT.

The chain employs TRBV7-8 and TRBJ1-1, with D unclear. V lost 1 base to trimming and J lost 7 bases, with 16 bases between them. The V gene's germline CDR1 is SGHVS and CDR2 FQNEAQ. This CDR3 spans 15 amino acids. The CDR3 region is CASSLDREEYGEAFF. The CDR3 DNA sequence: TGTGCCAGCAGCTTAGATCGGGAGGAATACGGTGAAGCTTTCTTT. The entire variable domain, with the rest obtained from reference TRBV7-8 and TRBJ1-1, is as follows: GAGVSQSPRYKVAKRGQDVALRCDPISGHVSLFWYQQALGQGPEFLTYFQNEAQLDKSGLPSDRFFAERPEGSVSTLKIQRTQQEDSAVYLCASSLDREEYGEAFFGQGTRLTVV.

This clone was observed once. The J gene is TRBJ2-5, the V gene TRBV29-1; D may be TRBD1 (7 bases). V lost 7 bases and J lost 2, with 11 bases in between. The CDR3 loop spans 12 amino acids. From germline, CDR1 is SQVTM and CDR2 ANQGSEA. In nucleotides, the CDR3 is TGCAGCGGCAGGGGGGTACAAGAGACCCAGTACTTC. Its protein is CSGRGVQETQYF.

CDR3 sequence reads: CASSVRQGPEKLFF. For the CDR3, the DNA is TGTGCCAGCAGCGTACGACAGGGACCGGAAAAACTGTTTTTT. The gene calls are TRBV7-6 and TRBJ1-4, with 7 positions matching TRBD1. Trimming took 5 bases from V and 8 from J; bases not matched to a gene: 8. The CDR3 consists of 14 residues. From germline, CDR1 is SGHVS and CDR2 FNYEAQ.

This sequence joins TRBV10-2 and TRBJ2-7; a possible D gene is TRBD1 (6 bases). The CDR3 length is 16 residues. With 4 bases removed from V and 13 bases from J, the gap between germline ends came to 29 bases. CDR1 is WSHSY and CDR2 is SAAADI in the germline V gene. CDR3 amino acids: CASSASLFFALGQNYF. For the CDR3, the DNA is TGCGCCAGCAGTGCATCCCTGTTCTTCGCCTTGGGACAAAATTACTTC.

The genes are TRBV7-8 and TRBJ1-2, with D perhaps matching TRBD1 (5 bases). Trimming pared 4 bases from V and 5 bases from J, leaving 11 bases between. The CDR3 is 13 residues long. Germline lookup yields CDR1 SGHVS and CDR2 FQNEAQ. The CDR3 spells CASSSTRGYGYTF. In nucleotides, the CDR3 is TGTGCCAGCAGCTCTACCCGGGGGTATGGCTACACCTTC.

This clone was observed once. This chain uses TRBV5-6 with TRBJ2-3; 12 bases match TRBD2. CDR3 length equals 14 residues. The germline V gene encodes CDR1 SGHDT and CDR2 YYEEEE. The junction had 3 bases not matched to a gene; V was cut back by 4 bases and J by 6 bases. The CDR3 spells CASSGLAGTDTQYF. The CDR3, as DNA: TGTGCCAGCAGCGGACTAGCGGGGACCGATACGCAGTATTTT. Using reference TRBV5-6 and TRBJ2-3 for the parts outside the CDR3, the full variable domain is DAGVTQSPTHLIKTRGQQVTLRCSPKSGHDTVSWYQQALGQGPQFIFQYYEEEERQRGNFPDRFSGHQFPNYSSELNVNALLLGDSALYLCASSGLAGTDTQYFGPGTRLTVL.

This clone was seen ten or more times. This CDR3 is CASRRDRGIDSPLHF. DNA for the CDR3: TGTGCCAGCAGGCGCGACAGGGGTATAGATTCACCCCTCCACTTT. The gene calls are TRBV7-9 and TRBJ1-6; 8 bases line up with TRBD1. The germline CDR1 and CDR2 sequences are SEHNR and FQNEAQ (reference sequence). CDR3 size: 15 residues. V dropped 6 bases and J dropped 8; count of bases not matched to a gene: 9.

The chain uses TRBV6-4 and TRBJ1-2; D is perhaps TRBD1 (5 bases). The CDR3 has 18 amino acids. Trimming removed 0 bases at V and 8 bases at J, with 25 bases between. Germline CDR1 MRHNA, CDR2 SNTAGT. The CDR3 loop reads CASSDSSGGEGLSWGYTF. In DNA form, the CDR3 reads TGTGCCAGCAGTGACTCGAGCGGAGGAGAGGGACTATCCTGGGGCTACACCTTC.

The chain joins TRBV6-6 to TRBJ2-5; possibly TRBD2 for D (5 bases). The DNA matches TRBJ2-7 better at its end, which makes the J call doubtful. This CDR3 is 13 amino acids long. Germline V CDR1 and CDR2: MNHNY, SVGAGI (reference sequence). This CDR3 is CASTLALAYEQYF. In nucleotides, the CDR3 is TGTGCCAGCACCCTAGCCCTTGCCTACGAGCAGTACTTC.

With respect to this clone: Its ends do not fully match the called genes, so a read error is possible. The J gene is TRBJ2-2, the V gene TRBV7-7; a weak D match, TRBD2 (6 bases). The CDR3 sequence is 15 residues long. Germline CDR1 and CDR2: SSHAT and FNYEAQ (reference sequence). The CDR3 DNA is TGTGCTAGCAGCTTAAATTCGGGGGACACCGGGGAGCTGTTTTTT. Encoded protein: CASSLNSGDTGELFF.

This clone was observed once. The CDR3 sequence is CASSVRVDNEQFF. As DNA, the CDR3 is TGTGCCAGCAGCGTACGGGTGGACAATGAGCAGTTCTTC. The gene calls are TRBV9 and TRBJ2-1, with D unclear. The CDR3 totals 13 residues. Trimming removed 1 base from V and 5 bases from J, with 7 bases in between. Germline loops: CDR1 SGDLS, CDR2 YYNGEE.

The V gene is TRBV5-1, the J gene TRBJ1-2; possible D gene TRBD1, 6 bases. CDR1 SGHRS and CDR2 YFSETQ come from the germline V gene. Trimming shortened V by 4 bases and J by 4 bases, and 23 bases separated the two germline ends. The CDR3 loop spans 17 amino acids. CDR3 coding DNA: TGCGCCAGCAGCGAGCAGGGGCCCCAGTTATCAGTCTATGGCTACACCTTC. It is translated as CASSEQGPQLSVYGYTF.

This chain connects TRBV25-1 to TRBJ1-1; no clear D. Trimming shortened V by 3 bases and J by 1 base, and 6 bases separated the two germline ends. CDR1 and CDR2 (germline): MGHDK, SYGVNS. This CDR3 has 13 residues. The DNA of the CDR3 is TGTGCCAGCAGTGATACAAGGAACACTGAAGCTTTCTTT. Amino acid sequence: CASSDTRNTEAFF.